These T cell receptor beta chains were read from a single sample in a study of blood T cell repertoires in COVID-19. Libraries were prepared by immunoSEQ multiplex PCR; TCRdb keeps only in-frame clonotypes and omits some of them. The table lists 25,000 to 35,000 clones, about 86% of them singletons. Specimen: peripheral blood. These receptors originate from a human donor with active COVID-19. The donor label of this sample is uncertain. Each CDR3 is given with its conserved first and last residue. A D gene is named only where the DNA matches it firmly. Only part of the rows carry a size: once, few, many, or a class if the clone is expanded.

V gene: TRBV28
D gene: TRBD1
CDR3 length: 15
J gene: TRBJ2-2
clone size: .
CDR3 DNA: TGTGCCAGCAGGGCGGGACAGGGAGACACCGGGGAGCTGTTTTTT
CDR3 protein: CASRAGQGDTGELFF

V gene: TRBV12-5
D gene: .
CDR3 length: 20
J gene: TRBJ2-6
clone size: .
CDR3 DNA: TGTGCTAGTGGTTTGTCACGGGCGAGGGGGATCAGCTCTGGGGCCAACGTCCTGACTTTC
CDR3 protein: CASGLSRARGISSGANVLTF

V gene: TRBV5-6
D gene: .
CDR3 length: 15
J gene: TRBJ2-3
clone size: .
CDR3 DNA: TGTGCCAGCAGCACGACAGGCCGGTACACAGATACGCAGTATTTT
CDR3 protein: CASSTTGRYTDTQYF

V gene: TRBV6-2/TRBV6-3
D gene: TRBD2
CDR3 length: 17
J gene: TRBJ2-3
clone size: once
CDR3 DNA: TGTGCCAGCAGTTACCCCCAGTTAGCGGGAGGTCGAGATACGCAGTATTTT
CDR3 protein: CASSYPQLAGGRDTQYF

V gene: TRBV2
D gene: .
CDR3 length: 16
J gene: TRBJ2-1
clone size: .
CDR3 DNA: TGTGCCAGCAGTGAACCTTATACCGACAGTGACAATGAGCAGTTCTTC
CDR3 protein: CASSEPYTDSDNEQFF

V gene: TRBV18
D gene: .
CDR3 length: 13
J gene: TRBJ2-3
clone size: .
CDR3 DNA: TGTGCCAGCTCAGCAAACGGAGCAGATACGCAGTATTTT
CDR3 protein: CASSANGADTQYF

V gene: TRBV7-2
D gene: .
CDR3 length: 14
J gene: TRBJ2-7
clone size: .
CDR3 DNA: TGTGCCAGCAGCTTAGTGGCCAGCTCCTACGAGCAGTACTTC
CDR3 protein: CASSLVASSYEQYF

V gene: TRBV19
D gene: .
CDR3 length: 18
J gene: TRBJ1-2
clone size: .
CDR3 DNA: TGTGCCAGTACCATCGGGGATGAATCAACAGGGTCTAACTATGGCTACACCTTC
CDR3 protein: CASTIGDESTGSNYGYTF

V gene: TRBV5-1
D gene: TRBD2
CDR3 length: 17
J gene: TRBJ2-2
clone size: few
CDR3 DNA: TGCGCCAGCAGCTTGGACGGACTAGCGATGAACACCGGGGAGCTGTTTTTT
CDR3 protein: CASSLDGLAMNTGELFF

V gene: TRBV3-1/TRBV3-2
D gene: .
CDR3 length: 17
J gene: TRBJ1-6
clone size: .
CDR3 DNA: TGTGCCAGCAGGGGTTCAGGGTCGAGCTCCTATAATTCACCCCTCCACTTT
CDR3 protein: CASRGSGSSSYNSPLHF

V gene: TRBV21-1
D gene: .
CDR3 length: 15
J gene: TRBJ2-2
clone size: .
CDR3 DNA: TGTGCCAGCAGCTCCCGACAGGGACCCACCGGGGAGCTGTTTTTT
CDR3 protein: CASSSRQGPTGELFF

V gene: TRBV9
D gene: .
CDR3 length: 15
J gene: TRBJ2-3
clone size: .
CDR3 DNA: TGTGCCAGCAGCGCCGGGACAACTAGCACAGATACGCAGTATTTT
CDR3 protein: CASSAGTTSTDTQYF

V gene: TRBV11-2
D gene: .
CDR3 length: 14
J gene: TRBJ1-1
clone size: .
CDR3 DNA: TGTGCCAGCAGCTTAGAATATCGCCGTCGAGGAGCTTTCTTT
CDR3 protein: CASSLEYRRRGAFF

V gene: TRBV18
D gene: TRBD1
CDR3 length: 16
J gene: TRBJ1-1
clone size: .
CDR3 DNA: TGTGCCAGCTCACCCGGGACAGGGGGCAGTCACACTGAAGCTTTCTTT
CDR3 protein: CASSPGTGGSHTEAFF

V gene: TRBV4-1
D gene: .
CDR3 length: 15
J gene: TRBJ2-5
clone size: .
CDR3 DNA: TGCGCCAGCAGCCAACAGCTTGAGGTGCAAGAGACCCAGTACTTC
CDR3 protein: CASSQQLEVQETQYF

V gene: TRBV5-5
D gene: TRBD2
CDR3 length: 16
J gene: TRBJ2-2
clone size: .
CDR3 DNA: TGTGCCAGCAGCCCGACTAGCGGGGGGAACACCGGGGAGCTGTTTTTT
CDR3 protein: CASSPTSGGNTGELFF

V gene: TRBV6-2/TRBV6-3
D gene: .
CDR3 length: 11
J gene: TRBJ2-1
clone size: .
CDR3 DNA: TGTGCCAGCAGTTCTACCGGTGAGCAGTTCTTC
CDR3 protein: CASSSTGEQFF

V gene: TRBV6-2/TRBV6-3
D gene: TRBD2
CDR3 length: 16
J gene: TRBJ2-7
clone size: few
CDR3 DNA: TGTGCCAGCAGTTACTATAGGACTAGCGGGTACAACGAGCAGTACTTC
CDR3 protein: CASSYYRTSGYNEQYF

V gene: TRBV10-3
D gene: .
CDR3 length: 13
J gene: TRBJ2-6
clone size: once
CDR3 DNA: TGTGCCACCCGGGACTCTGGGGCCAACGTCCTGACTTTC
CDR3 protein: CATRDSGANVLTF

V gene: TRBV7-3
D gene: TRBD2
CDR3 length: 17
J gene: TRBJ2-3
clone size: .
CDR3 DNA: TGTGCCAGCAGCTCTAGCGGGGGAAGGCCTAGCACAGATACGCAGTATTTT
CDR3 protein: CASSSSGGRPSTDTQYF

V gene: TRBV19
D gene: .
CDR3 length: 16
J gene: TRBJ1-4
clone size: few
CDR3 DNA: TGTGCCAGTAGTAACCTTCGGGGAGGGACTAATGAAAAACTGTTTTTT
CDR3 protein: CASSNLRGGTNEKLFF

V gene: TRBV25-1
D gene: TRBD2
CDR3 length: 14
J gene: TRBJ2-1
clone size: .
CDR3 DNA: TGTGCCAGCAGTGTTAGGACTAGCGGATTGGGGCAGTTCTTC
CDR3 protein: CASSVRTSGLGQFF

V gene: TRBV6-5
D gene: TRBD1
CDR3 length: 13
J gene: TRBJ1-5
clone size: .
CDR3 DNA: TGTGCCAGCAGCGGGACAGGGGTTCAGCCCCAGCATTTT
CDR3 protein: CASSGTGVQPQHF

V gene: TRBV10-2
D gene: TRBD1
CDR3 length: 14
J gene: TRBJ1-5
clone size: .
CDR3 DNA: TGCGCCAGCAGTGGGGGACAGGGCAATCAGCCCCAGCATTTT
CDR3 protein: CASSGGQGNQPQHF

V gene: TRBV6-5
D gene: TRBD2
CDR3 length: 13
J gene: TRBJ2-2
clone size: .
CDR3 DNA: TGTGCTGTCACCCGAGCGGGGACCGGGGAGCTGTTTTTT
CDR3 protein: CAVTRAGTGELFF

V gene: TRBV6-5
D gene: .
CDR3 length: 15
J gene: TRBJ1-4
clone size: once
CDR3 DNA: TGTGCCAGCAGCACCGGACAGATGATAAGGGAAAAACTGTTTTTT
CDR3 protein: CASSTGQMIREKLFF

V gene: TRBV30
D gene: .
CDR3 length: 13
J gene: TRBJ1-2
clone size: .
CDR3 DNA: TGTGCCTGGAGTGGAGTGGCGGTCTATGGCTACACCTTC
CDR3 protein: CAWSGVAVYGYTF

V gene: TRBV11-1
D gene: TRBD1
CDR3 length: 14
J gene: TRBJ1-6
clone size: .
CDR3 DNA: TGTGCCAGCAGCCAGGGACAGGCCGGCTCACCCCTCCACTTT
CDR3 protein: CASSQGQAGSPLHF

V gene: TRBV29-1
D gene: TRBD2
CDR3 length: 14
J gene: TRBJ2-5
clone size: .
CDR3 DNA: TGCAGCGTTGAGATGCGGGGGGAGGGGGAGACCCAGTACTTC
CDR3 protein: CSVEMRGEGETQYF

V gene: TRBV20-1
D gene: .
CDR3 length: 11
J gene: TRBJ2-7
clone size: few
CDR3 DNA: TGCAGTGCTAGAAGCGCTTACGAGCAGTACTTC
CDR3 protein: CSARSAYEQYF

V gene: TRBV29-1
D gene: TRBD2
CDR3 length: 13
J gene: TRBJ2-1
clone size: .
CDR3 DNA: TGCAGCGTATGGACTAGCGGGAGGAATGAGCAGTTCTTC
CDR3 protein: CSVWTSGRNEQFF

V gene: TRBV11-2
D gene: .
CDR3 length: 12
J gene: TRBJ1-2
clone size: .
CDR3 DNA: TGTGCCAGCAGCGGGGGGTACTATGGCTACACCTTC
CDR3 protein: CASSGGYYGYTF

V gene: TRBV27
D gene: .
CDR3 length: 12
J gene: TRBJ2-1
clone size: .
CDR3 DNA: TGTGCCAGCAGTTTTCTCGAGGAGAGTAAGTTCTTC
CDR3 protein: CASSFLEESKFF

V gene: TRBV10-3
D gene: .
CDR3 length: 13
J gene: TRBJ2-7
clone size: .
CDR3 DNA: TGTGCCATCAGTGTCGGTAGCTCCTACGAGCAGTACTTC
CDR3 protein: CAISVGSSYEQYF

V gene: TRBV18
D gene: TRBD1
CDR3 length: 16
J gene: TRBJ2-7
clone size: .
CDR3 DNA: TGTGCCAGCTCACCACCGTCGGGACAGGGCTCCTACGAGCAGTACTTC
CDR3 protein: CASSPPSGQGSYEQYF

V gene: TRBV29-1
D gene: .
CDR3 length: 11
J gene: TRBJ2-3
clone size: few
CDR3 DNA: TGCAGCGCCGGGTTCACAGATACGCAGTATTTT
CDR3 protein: CSAGFTDTQYF

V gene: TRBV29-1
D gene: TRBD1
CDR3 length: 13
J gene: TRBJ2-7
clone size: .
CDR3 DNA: TGCAGCGGGGGAAGCGGGACAGGGGGCGAGCAGTACTTC
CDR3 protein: CSGGSGTGGEQYF

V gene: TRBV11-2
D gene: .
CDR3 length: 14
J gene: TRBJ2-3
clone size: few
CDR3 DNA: TGTGCCAGCAGTCCGAGGGGGACCACAGATACGCAGTATTTT
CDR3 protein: CASSPRGTTDTQYF